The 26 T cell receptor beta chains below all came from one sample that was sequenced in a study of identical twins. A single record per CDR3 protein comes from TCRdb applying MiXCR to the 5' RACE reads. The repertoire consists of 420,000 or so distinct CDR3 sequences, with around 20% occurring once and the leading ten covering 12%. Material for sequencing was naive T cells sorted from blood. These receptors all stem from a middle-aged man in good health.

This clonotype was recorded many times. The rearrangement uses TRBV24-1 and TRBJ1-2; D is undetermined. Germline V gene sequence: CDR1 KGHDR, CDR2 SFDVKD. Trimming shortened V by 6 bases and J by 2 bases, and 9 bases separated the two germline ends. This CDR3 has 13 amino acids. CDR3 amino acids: CATSSGSNYGYTF. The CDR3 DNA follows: TGTGCCACCAGTAGCGGGAGCAACTATGGCTACACCTTC.

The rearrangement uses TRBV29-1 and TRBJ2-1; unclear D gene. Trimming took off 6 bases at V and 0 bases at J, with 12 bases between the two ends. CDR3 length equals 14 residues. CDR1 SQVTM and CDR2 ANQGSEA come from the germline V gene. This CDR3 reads CSVRLSSSYNEQFF. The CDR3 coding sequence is TGCAGCGTCCGCCTCTCCAGCTCCTACAATGAGCAGTTCTTC.

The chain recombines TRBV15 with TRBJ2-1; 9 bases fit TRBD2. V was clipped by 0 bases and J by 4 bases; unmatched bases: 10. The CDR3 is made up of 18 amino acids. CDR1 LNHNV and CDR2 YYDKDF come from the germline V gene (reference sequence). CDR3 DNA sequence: TGTGCCACCAGCAGAGATTACGCCGGTAGCGGGGGTTACAATGAGCAGTTCTTC. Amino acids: CATSRDYAGSGGYNEQFF.

This CDR3 is CASSSTGGAYDEQFF. DNA of the CDR3: TGTGCCAGCAGCTCAACAGGGGGCGCTTATGATGAGCAGTTCTTC. This chain uses TRBV7-3 with TRBJ2-1; 9 nucleotides align to TRBD1. Trimming removed 4 bases from V and 8 bases from J; junction bases left unmatched: 9. In germline, CDR1 is SGHTA, CDR2 FQGTGA. The CDR3 is 15 residues long. The whole variable domain, remainder taken from reference TRBV7-3 and TRBJ2-1, is GAGVSQTPSNKVTEKGKYVELRCDPISGHTALYWYRQSLGQGPEFLIYFQGTGAADDSGLPNDRFFAVRPEGSVSTLKIQRTERGDSAVYLCASSSTGGAYDEQFFGPGTRLTVL.

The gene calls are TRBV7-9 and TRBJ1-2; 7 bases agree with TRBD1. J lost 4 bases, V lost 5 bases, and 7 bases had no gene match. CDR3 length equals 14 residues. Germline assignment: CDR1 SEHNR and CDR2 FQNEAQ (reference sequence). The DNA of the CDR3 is TGTGCCAGCAGCGTGACCGGGACAGCCTATGGCTACACCTTC. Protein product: CASSVTGTAYGYTF.

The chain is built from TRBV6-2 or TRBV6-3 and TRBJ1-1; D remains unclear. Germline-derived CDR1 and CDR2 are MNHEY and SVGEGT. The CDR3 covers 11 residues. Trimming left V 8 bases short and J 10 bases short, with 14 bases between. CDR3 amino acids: CASGSGIGAFF. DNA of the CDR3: TGTGCCAGCGGCTCGGGGATAGGAGCTTTCTTT.

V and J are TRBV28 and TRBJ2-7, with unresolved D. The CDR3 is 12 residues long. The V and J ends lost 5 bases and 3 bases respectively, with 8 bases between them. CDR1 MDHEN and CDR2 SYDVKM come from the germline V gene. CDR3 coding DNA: TGTGCCAGCAGTGAGGTTTTCTACGAGCAGTACTTC. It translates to CASSEVFYEQYF.

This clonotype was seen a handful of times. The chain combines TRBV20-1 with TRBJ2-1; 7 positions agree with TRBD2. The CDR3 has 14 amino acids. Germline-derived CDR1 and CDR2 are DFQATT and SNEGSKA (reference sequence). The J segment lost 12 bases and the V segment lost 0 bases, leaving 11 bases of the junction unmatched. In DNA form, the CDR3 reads TGCAGTGCTAGAGACGGCGCGAGCGGGAATTGGCAGTTCTTC. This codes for CSARDGASGNWQFF.

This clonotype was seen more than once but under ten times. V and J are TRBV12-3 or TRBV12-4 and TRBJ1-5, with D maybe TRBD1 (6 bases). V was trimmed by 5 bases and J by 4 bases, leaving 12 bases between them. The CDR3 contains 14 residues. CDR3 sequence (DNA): TGTGCCAGCAGTCCGACAGGACTTAATCAGCCCCAGCATTTT. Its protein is CASSPTGLNQPQHF.

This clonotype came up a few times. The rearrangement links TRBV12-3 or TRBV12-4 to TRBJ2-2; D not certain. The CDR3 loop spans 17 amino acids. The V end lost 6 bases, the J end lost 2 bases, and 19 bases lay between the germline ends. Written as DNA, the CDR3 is TGTGCCAGCAGGAAAGGACCCCCTCAATCAAACACCGGGGAGCTGTTTTTT. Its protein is CASRKGPPQSNTGELFF.

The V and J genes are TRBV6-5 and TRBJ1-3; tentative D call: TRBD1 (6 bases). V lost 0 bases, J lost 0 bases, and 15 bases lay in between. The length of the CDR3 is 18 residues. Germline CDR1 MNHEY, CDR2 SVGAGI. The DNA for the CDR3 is TGTGCCAGCAGTTACTCCCTCCGGGGGCAGGACTCTGGAAACACCATATATTTT. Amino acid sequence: CASSYSLRGQDSGNTIYF.

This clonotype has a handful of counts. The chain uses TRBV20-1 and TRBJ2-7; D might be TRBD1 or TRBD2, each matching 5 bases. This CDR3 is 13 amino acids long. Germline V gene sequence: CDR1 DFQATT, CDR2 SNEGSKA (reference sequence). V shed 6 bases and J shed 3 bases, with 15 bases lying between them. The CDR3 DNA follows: TGCAGTGCAACCGGGACCATCATCTACGAGCAGTACTTC. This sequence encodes CSATGTIIYEQYF.

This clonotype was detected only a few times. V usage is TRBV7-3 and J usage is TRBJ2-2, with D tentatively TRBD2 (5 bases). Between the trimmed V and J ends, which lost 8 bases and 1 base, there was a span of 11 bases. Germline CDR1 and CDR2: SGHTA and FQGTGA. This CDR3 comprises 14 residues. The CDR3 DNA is TGTGCCAGCGCGCGAGAGGGGAACACCGGGGAGCTGTTTTTT. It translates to CASAREGNTGELFF.

The chain's CDR3 is CATSPRPGYEQYF. CDR3 DNA: TGTGCCACCAGCCCCCGTCCAGGTTACGAGCAGTACTTC. The chain joins TRBV15 to TRBJ2-7; D not resolved. The CDR3 loop spans 13 amino acids. Trimming left V 5 bases short and J 4 bases short, with 12 bases between. Germline lookup yields CDR1 LNHNV and CDR2 YYDKDF (reference sequence).

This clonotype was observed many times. CDR3 nucleotide sequence: TGCGCCAGCAGCTTGGGACAGGGGGCCCAGGAGACCCAGTACTTC. Encoded protein: CASSLGQGAQETQYF. The rearrangement joins TRBV5-1 to TRBJ2-5, with 10 bases aligning to TRBD1. CDR1 is SGHRS and CDR2 is YFSETQ in the germline V gene. There are 15 residues in the CDR3. The V and J ends lost 0 bases and 5 bases, in that order; junction bases with no gene match: 4.

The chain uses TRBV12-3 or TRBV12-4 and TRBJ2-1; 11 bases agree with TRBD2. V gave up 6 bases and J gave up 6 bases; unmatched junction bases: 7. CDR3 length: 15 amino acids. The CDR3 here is CASRLLAGAVNEQFF. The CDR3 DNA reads TGTGCCAGCAGGTTACTAGCGGGAGCCGTCAATGAGCAGTTCTTC.

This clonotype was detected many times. CDR3 protein: CASSQDGLAGTSHEQFF. Written as DNA, the CDR3 is TGTGCCAGCAGCCAAGATGGGCTAGCGGGGACGTCGCATGAGCAGTTCTTC. J is TRBJ2-1 and V is TRBV4-2; 9 bases are shared with TRBD2. From germline, CDR1 is LGHNA and CDR2 YNFKEQ. Trimming took 0 bases from V and 8 from J; bases not matched to a gene: 11. This CDR3 is built from 17 residues.

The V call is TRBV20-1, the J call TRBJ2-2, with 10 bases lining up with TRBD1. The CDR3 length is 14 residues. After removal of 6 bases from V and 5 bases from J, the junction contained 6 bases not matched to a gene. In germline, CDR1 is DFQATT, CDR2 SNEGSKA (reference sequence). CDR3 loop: CSATDRGMTGELFF. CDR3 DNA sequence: TGCAGTGCAACGGACAGGGGGATGACCGGGGAGCTGTTTTTT.

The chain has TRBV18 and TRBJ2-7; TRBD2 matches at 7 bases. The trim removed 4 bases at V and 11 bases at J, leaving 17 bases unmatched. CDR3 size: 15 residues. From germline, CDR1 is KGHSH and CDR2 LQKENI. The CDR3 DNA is TGTGCCAGCTCACTAAGCGGGGTCGAGGACTCGGTGAAGTACTTC. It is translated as CASSLSGVEDSVKYF.

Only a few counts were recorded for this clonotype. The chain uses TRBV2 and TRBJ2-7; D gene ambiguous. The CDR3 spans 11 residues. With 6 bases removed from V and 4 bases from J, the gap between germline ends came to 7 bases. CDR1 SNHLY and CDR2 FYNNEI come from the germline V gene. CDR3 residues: CASRSEYEQYF. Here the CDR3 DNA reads TGTGCCAGCAGGTCGGAATACGAGCAGTACTTC.

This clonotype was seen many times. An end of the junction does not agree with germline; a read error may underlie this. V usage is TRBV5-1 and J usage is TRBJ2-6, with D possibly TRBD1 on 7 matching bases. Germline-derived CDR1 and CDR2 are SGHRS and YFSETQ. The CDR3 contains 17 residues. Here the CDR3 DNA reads TGCGCCAGCAGCCTCCAGGGGGGCAGCTCTAGGGCCAACGTCCTGACTTTC. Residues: CASSLQGGSSRANVLTF.

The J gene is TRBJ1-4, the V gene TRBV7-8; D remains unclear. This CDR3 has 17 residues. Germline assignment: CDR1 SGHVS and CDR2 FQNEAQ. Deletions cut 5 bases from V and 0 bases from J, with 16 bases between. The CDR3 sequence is CASSPTRGRPTNEKLFF. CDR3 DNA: TGTGCCAGCAGCCCCACCCGTGGCCGACCAACTAATGAAAAACTGTTTTTT.

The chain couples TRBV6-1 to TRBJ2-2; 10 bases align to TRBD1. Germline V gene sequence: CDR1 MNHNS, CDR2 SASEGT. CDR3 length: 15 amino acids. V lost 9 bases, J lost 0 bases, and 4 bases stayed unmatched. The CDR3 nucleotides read TGTGCCAGGAGACAGGGGGCGCCGAACACCGGGGAGCTGTTTTTT. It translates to CARRQGAPNTGELFF.

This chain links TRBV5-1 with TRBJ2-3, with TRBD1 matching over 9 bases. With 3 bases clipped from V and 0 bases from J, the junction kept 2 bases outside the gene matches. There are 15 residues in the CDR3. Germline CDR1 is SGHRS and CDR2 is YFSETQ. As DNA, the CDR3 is TGCGCCAGCAGCTCACAGGGGGCGAGCACAGATACGCAGTATTTT. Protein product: CASSSQGASTDTQYF.

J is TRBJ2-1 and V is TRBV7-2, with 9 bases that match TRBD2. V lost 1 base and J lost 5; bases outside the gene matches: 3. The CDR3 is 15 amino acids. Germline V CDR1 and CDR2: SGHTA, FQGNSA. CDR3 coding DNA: TGTGCCAGCAGCTTAGAGGGACTAGCCCACAATGAGCAGTTCTTC. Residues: CASSLEGLAHNEQFF.

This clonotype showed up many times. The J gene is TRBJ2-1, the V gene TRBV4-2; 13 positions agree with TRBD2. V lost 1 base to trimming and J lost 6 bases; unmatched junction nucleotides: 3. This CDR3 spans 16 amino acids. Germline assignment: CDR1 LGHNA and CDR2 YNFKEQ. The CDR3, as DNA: TGTGCCAGCAGCCAAGCACGACTAGCGGGAGGCAATGAGCAGTTCTTC. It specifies CASSQARLAGGNEQFF.